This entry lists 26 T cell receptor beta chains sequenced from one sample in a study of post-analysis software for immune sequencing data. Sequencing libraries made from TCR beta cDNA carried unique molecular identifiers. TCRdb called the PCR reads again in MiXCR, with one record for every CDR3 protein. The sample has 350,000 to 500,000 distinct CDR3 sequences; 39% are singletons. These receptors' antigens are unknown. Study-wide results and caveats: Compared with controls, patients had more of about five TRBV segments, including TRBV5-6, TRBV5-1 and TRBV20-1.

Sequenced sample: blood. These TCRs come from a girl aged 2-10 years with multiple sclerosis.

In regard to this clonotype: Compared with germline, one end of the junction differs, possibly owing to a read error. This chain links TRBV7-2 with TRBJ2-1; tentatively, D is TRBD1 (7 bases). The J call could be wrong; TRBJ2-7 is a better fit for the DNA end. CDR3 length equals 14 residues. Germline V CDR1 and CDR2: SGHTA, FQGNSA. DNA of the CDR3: TGTGCCAGCAGCTTAGCAGGACAGGACTACGGGCAGTACTTC. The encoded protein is CASSLAGQDYGQYF.

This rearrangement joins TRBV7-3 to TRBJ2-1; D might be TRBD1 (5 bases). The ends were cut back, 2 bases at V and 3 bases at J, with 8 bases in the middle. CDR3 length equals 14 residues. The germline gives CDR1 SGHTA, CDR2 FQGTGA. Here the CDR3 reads CASSLQGGYNEQFF. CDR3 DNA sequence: TGTGCCAGCAGCTTACAGGGTGGCTACAATGAGCAGTTCTTC.

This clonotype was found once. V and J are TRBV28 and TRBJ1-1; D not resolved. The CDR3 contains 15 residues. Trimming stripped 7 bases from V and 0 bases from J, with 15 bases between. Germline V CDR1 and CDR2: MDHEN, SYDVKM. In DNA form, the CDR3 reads TGTGCCAGCACCATGTCCAGTACCTTGAACACTGAAGCTTTCTTT. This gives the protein CASTMSSTLNTEAFF.

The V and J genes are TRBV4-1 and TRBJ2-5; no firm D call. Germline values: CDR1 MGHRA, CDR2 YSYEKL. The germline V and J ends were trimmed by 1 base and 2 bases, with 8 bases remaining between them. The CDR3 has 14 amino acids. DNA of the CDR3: TGCGCCAGCAGCCAAGCACCACCGCAAGAGACCCAGTACTTC. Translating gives CASSQAPPQETQYF.

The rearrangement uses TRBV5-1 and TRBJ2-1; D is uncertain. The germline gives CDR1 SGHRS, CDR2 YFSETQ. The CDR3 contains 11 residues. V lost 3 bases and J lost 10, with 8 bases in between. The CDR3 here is CASSSGPEQFF. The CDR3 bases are TGCGCCAGCAGCTCCGGTCCCGAGCAGTTCTTC.

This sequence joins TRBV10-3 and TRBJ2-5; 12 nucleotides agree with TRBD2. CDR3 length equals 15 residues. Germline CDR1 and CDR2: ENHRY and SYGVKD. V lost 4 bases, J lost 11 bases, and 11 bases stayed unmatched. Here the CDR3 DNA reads TGTGCCATCAGTGTGCCTAGCGGGGGGGCGGGGGAGCAGTACTTC. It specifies CAISVPSGGAGEQYF.

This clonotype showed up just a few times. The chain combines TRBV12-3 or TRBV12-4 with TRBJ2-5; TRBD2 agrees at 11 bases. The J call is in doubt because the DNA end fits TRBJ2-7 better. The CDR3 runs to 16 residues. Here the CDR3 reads CASSPTPTSGSYEQYF. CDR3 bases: TGTGCCAGCAGTCCGACGCCAACTAGCGGGAGCTACGAGCAGTACTTC.

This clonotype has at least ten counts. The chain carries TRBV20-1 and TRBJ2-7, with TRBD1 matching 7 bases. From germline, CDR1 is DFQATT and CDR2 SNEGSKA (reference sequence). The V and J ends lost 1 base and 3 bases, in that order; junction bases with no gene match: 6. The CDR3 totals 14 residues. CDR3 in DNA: TGCAGTGCTAGAGTCCCGGGACAGTACTACGAGCAGTACTTC. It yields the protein CSARVPGQYYEQYF.

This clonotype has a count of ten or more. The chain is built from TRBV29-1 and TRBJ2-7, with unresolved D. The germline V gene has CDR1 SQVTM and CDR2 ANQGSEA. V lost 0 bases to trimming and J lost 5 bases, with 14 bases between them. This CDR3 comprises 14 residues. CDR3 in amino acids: CSVEDPEGYNEQYF. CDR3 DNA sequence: TGCAGCGTTGAAGACCCAGAAGGGTACAACGAGCAGTACTTC.

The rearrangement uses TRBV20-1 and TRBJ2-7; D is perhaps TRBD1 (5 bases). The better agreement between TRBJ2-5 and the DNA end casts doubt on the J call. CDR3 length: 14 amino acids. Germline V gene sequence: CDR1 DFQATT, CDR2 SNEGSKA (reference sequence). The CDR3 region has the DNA TGCACCGGACCCAGGGAAATTCACAAAGGGACCCAGTACTTC. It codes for CTGPREIHKGTQYF.

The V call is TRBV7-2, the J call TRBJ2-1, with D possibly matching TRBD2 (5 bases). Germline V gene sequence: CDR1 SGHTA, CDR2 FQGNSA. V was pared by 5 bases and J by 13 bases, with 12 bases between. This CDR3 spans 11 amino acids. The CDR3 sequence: CASSPGLSQFF. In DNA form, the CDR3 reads TGTGCCAGCAGCCCAGGACTCTCCCAGTTCTTC.

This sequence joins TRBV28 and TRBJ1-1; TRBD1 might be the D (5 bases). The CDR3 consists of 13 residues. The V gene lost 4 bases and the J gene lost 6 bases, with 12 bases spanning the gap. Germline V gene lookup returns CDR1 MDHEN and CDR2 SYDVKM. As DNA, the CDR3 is TGTGCCAGCAGTTATTACCGGGGCGCTGAAGCTTTCTTT. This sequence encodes CASSYYRGAEAFF.

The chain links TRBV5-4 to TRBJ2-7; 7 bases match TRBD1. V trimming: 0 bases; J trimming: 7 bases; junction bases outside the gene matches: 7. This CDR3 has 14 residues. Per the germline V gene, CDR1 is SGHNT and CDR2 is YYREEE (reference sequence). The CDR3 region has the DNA TGTGCCAGCAGCTTGGAGGGGGCCCTTACGGAGCAGTACTTC. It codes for CASSLEGALTEQYF.

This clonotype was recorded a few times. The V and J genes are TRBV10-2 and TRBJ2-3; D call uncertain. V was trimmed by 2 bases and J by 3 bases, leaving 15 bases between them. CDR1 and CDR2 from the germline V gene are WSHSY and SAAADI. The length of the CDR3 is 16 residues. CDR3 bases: TGCGCCAGCAGTGAGAGTCACCCGATGTCTACAGATACGCAGTATTTT. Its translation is CASSESHPMSTDTQYF.

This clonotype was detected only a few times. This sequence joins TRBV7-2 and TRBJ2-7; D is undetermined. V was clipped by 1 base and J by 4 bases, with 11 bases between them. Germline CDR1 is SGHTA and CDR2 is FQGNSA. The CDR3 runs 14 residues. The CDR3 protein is CASSLDVGFYEQYF. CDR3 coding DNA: TGTGCCAGCAGCTTAGATGTCGGTTTTTACGAGCAGTACTTC.

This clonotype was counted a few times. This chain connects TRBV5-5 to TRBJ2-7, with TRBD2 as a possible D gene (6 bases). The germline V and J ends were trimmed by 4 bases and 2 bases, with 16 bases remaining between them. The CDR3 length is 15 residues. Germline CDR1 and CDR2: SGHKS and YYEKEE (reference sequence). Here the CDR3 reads CASSEAGRGPYEQYF. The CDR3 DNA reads TGTGCCAGCAGCGAAGCGGGCCGGGGCCCCTACGAGCAGTACTTC.

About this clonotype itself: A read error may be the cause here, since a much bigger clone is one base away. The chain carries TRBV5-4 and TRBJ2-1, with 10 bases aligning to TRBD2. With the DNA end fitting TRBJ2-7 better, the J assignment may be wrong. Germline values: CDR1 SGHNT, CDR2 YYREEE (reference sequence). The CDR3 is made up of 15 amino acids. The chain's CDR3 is CASSSSGSSYNEQYF. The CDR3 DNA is TGTGCCAGCAGCTCTAGCGGGAGCTCCTACAATGAGCAGTACTTC.

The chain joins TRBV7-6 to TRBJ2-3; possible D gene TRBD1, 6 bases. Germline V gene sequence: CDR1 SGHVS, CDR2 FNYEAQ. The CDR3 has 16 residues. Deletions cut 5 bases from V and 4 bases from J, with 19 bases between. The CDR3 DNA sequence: TGTGCCAGCAGCCCAAGGGGACATTCCAGCTCAGATACGCAGTATTTT. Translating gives CASSPRGHSSSDTQYF.

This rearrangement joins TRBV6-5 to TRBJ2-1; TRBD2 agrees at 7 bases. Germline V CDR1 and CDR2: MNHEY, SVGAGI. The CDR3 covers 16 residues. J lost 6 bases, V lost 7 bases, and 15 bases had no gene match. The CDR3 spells CASTINPGTTLNEQFF. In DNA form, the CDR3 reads TGTGCCAGCACCATAAATCCCGGGACTACCCTCAATGAGCAGTTCTTC.

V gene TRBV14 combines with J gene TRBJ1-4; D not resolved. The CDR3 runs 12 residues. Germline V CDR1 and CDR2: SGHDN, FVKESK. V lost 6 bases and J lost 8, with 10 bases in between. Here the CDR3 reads CASSSGLEKLFF. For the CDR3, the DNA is TGTGCCAGCAGTAGTGGGCTAGAAAAACTGTTTTTT.

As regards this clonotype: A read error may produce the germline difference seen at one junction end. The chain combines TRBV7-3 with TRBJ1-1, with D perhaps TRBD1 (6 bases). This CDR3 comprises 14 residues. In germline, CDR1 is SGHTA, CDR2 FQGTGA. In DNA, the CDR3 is TGTGCCGGCAGCTTAAATCGACAGGCGACCAAAGCTTTCTTT. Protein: CAGSLNRQATKAFF.

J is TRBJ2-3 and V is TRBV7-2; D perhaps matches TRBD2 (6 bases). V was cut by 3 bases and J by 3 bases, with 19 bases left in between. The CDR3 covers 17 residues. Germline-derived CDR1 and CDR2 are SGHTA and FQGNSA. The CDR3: CASSLIGTPLPTDTQYF. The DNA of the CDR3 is TGTGCCAGCAGCTTGATAGGGACTCCTCTACCTACAGATACGCAGTATTTT.

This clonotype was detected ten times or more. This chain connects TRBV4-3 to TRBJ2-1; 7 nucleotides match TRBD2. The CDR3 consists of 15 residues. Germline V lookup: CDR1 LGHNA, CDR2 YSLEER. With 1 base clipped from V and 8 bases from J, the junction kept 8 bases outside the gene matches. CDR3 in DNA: TGCGCCAGCAGCCAAGTAGGCGGGAGAGGCGATGAGCAGTTCTTC. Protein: CASSQVGGRGDEQFF.

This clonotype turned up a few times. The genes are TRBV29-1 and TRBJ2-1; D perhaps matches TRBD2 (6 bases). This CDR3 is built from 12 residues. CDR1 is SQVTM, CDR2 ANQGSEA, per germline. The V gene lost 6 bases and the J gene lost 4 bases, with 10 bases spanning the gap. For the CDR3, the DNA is TGCAGCGTCGCGGGATATTACAATGAGCAGTTCTTC. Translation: CSVAGYYNEQFF.

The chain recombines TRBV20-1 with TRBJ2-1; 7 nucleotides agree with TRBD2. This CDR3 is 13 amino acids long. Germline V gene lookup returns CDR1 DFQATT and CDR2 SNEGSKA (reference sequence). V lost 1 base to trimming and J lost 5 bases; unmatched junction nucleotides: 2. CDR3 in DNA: TGCAGTGCTAGAGCCGGGACTAACAATGAGCAGTTCTTC. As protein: CSARAGTNNEQFF.

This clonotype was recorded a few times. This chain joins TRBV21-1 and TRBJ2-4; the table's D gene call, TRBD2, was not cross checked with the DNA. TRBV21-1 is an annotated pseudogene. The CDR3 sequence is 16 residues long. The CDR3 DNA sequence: TGTGCCAGCAGCATTAGGGACTTTCAAGCCAAAAACATTCAGTACTTC. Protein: CASSIRDFQAKNIQYF.